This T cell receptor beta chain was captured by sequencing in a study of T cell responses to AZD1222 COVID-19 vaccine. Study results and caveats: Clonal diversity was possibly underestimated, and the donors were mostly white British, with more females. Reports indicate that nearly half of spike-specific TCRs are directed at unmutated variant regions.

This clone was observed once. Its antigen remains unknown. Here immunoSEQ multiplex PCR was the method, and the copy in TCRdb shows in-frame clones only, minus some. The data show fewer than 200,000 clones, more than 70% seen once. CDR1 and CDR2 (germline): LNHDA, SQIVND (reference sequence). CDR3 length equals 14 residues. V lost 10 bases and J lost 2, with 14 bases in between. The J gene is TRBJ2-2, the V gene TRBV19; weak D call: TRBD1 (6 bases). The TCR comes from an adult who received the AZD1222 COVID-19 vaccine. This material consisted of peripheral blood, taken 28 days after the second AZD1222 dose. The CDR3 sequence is CATTGGLNTGELFF. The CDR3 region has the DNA TGTGCCACTACTGGGGGCCTTAACACCGGGGAGCTGTTTTTT.